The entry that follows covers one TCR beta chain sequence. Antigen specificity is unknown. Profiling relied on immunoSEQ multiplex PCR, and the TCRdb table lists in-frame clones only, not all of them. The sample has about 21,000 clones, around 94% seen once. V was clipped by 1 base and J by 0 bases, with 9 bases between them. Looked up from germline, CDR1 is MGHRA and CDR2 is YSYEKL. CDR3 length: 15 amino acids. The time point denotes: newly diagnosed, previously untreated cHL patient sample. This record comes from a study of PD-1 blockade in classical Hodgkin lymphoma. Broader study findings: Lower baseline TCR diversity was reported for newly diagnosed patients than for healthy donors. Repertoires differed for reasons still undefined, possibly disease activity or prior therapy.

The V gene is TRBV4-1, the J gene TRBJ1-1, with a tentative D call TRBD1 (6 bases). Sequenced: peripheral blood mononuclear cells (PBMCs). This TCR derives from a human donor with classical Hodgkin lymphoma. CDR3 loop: CASSQADRLNTEAFF. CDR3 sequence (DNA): TGCGCCAGCAGCCAAGCAGACAGGCTGAACACTGAAGCTTTCTTT.